These 22 T cell receptor beta chains were sequenced from one sample in a study of breast tumors, draining lymph nodes, adjacent tissues. TCRdb reprocessed the multiplex PCR reads with MiXCR, giving one entry per CDR3 protein. The top ten hold roughly 1.2% of the sample, which has 80,000 to 130,000 distinct CDR3 sequences, 21% seen once. Axillary draining lymph nodes of breast cancer patients supplied the node samples. Specimen: axillary lymph node tissue. These receptors originate from a female donor with breast cancer. Some clones in this sample may be carry-over from other donors' samples.

This clonotype was counted many times. V and J are TRBV6-5 and TRBJ2-1, with 11 nucleotides matching TRBD1. Germline loops: CDR1 MNHEY, CDR2 SVGAGI. V lost 7 bases and J lost 2; bases outside the gene matches: 4. This CDR3 is 15 amino acids long. The CDR3 sequence: CASIGGQGAYNEQFF. As DNA, the CDR3 is TGTGCCAGCATCGGGGGACAGGGGGCCTACAATGAGCAGTTCTTC.

This clonotype was seen once. The chain uses TRBV7-2 and TRBJ2-1; 8 nucleotides line up with TRBD2. The CDR3 runs to 16 residues. CDR1 SGHTA and CDR2 FQGNSA come from the germline V gene. The V segment lost 5 bases and the J segment 9 bases; nucleotides outside the gene matches: 15. CDR3 DNA: TGTGCCAGCAGCACCCAGGCTCGCGGGACTAGAGGTGAGCAGTTCTTC. Translation: CASSTQARGTRGEQFF.

This clonotype was detected ten times or more. The chain couples TRBV19 to TRBJ1-3; no definite D call. This CDR3 region has 15 residues. Germline loops: CDR1 LNHDA, CDR2 SQIVND (reference sequence). With 1 base removed from V and 0 bases from J, the gap between germline ends came to 7 bases. In DNA form, the CDR3 reads TGTGCCAGTAGTATAGGAGCCTTCTCTGGAAACACCATATATTTT. This encodes CASSIGAFSGNTIYF.

This clonotype was observed many times. CDR3 nucleotides: TGTGCCCCCGACTCCTCTGCGGAGCATAATTCACCCCTCCACTTT. The encoded protein is CAPDSSAEHNSPLHF. The chain joins TRBV7-6 to TRBJ1-6, with D hard to call. This CDR3 is built from 15 residues. Trimming pared 11 bases from V and 5 bases from J, leaving 19 bases between. Germline V gene sequence: CDR1 SGHVS, CDR2 FNYEAQ. Using reference TRBV7-6 and TRBJ1-6 for the parts outside the CDR3, the full variable domain is GAGVSQSPRYKVTKRGQDVALRCDPISGHVSLYWYRQALGQGPEFLTYFNYEAQQDKSGLPNDRFSAERPEGSISTLTIQRTEQRDSAMYRCAPDSSAEHNSPLHFGNGTRLTVT.

This clonotype was detected many times. The rearrangement uses TRBV6-1 and TRBJ2-7, with 7 bases that match TRBD1. Germline V gene lookup returns CDR1 MNHNS and CDR2 SASEGT. The CDR3 spans 14 residues. Trimming removed 8 bases from V and 7 bases from J; junction bases left unmatched: 14. CDR3 in amino acids: CASQTGTAVEEQYF. The DNA for the CDR3 is TGTGCCAGCCAAACCGGGACAGCCGTCGAAGAGCAGTACTTC.

Comments on this clonotype: A much more abundant neighbour one base away suggests this may be a read error. This chain links TRBV24-1 with TRBJ2-2, with D unclear. The CDR3 has 12 amino acids. The V gene lost 12 bases and the J gene lost 3 bases, with 10 bases spanning the gap. The germline V gene encodes CDR1 KGHDR and CDR2 SFDVKD. The CDR3 reads CASMIDTGELFF. The CDR3 DNA reads as TGTGCCTCCATGATTGACACCGGGGAGCTGTTTTTT.

This clonotype was picked up many times. The chain is built from TRBV25-1 and TRBJ2-3, with D perhaps TRBD2 (7 bases). The CDR3 contains 14 residues. Germline V gene data show CDR1 as MGHDK and CDR2 as SYGVNS. V lost 5 bases and J lost 6, with 15 bases in between. The CDR3 protein is CASSNRGARDTQYF. The CDR3 DNA is TGTGCCAGCAGTAACCGGGGGGCCCGTGATACGCAGTATTTT.

This clonotype was seen ten or more times. The chain recombines TRBV20-1 with TRBJ2-1; no clear D. Per the germline V gene, CDR1 is DFQATT and CDR2 is SNEGSKA (reference sequence). V was clipped by 1 base and J by 0 bases, with 7 bases between them. The length of the CDR3 is 14 residues. The CDR3 region is CSARGLDSYNEQFF. CDR3 DNA: TGCAGTGCTAGAGGGCTAGACTCCTACAATGAGCAGTTCTTC.

This clonotype was seen ten or more times. V is TRBV12-3 or TRBV12-4 and J is TRBJ1-5; D is ambiguous. The CDR3 contains 14 residues. The ends were cut back, 3 bases at V and 7 bases at J, with 13 bases in the middle. The CDR3 DNA reads as TGTGCCAGCAGTTTTAGCGGGGTTCGGCAGCCCCAGCATTTT. Its protein is CASSFSGVRQPQHF.

This clonotype has a count of ten or more. This chain uses TRBV9 with TRBJ2-7; 11 nucleotides agree with TRBD2. The CDR3 spans 15 residues. The germline V gene encodes CDR1 SGDLS and CDR2 YYNGEE. After removal of 4 bases from V and 6 bases from J, the junction contained 9 bases not matched to a gene. CDR3 region: CASSPTSGSISEQYF. The CDR3 DNA reads TGTGCCAGCAGCCCAACTAGCGGGAGCATCTCCGAGCAGTACTTC.

Comment on this clonotype: The junction and the germline gene differ at one end; a read error may be behind it. V gene TRBV2 combines with J gene TRBJ2-7, with 7 bases matching TRBD2. CDR3 size: 16 residues. The germline CDR1 and CDR2 sequences are SNHLY and FYNNEI. Here the CDR3 reads CASRSGGRSGGGEQYF. The CDR3 bases are TGCGCCAGCCGCAGTGGGGGACGGTCGGGAGGTGGCGAGCAGTACTTC.

This clonotype was recorded many times. J is TRBJ1-6 and V is TRBV9, with 7 positions matching TRBD1. Germline-derived CDR1 and CDR2 are SGDLS and YYNGEE. Trimming cost V 3 bases and J 3 bases; bases outside gene matches: 6. There are 16 residues in the CDR3. The CDR3 reads CASSDSDRDYNSPLHF. The CDR3 DNA reads TGTGCCAGCAGCGATTCCGACAGGGACTATAATTCACCCCTCCACTTT.

This clonotype has at least ten counts. V is TRBV20-1 and J is TRBJ2-3; no reliable D call. Trimming stripped 5 bases from V and 0 bases from J, with 18 bases between. The CDR3 is made up of 16 amino acids. Per the germline V gene, CDR1 is DFQATT and CDR2 is SNEGSKA (reference sequence). The CDR3 nucleotides read TGCAGTGCTGCAGGAGTAGCCGAATGGAGCACAGATACGCAGTATTTT. Its protein is CSAAGVAEWSTDTQYF.

The chain uses TRBV3-1 and TRBJ2-3; D gene unclear. The CDR3 has 16 amino acids. Trimming pared 4 bases from V and 0 bases from J, leaving 14 bases between. The germline CDR1 and CDR2 sequences are LGHDT and YNNKEL (reference sequence). CDR3 coding DNA: TGTGCCAGCAGCCGCGGCCTTTCTGCTAGCACAGATACGCAGTATTTT. Protein product: CASSRGLSASTDTQYF.

This clonotype was counted a single time. The rearrangement joins TRBV7-9 to TRBJ1-6; 8 nucleotides match TRBD1. The ends lost 5 bases at V and 7 bases at J; junction bases unmatched: 4. The CDR3 contains 14 residues. Germline lookup yields CDR1 SEHNR and CDR2 FQNEAQ (reference sequence). CDR3 bases: TGTGCCAGCAGCCGACGGACAGGGAATTCACCCCTCCACTTT. Protein: CASSRRTGNSPLHF.

With respect to this clonotype: A read error is possible here, since a much larger clone lies one base away. This chain connects TRBV5-6 to TRBJ2-7; 8 nucleotides match TRBD1. The DNA end lines up better with TRBJ2-1; the J call may be wrong. The CDR3 has 15 residues. Germline CDR1 and CDR2: SGHDT and YYEEEE. CDR3 sequence (DNA): TGTGCCAGCAGCCCCCTCGACAGGGGAAGGGGTGAGCAGTTCTTC. As protein: CASSPLDRGRGEQFF.

This clonotype was seen at least ten times. J is TRBJ2-3 and V is TRBV19, with a weak D call TRBD2 (6 bases). The germline CDR1 and CDR2 sequences are LNHDA and SQIVND (reference sequence). This CDR3 spans 15 amino acids. Deletions cut 5 bases from V and 2 bases from J, with 14 bases between. CDR3 protein: CASSPSPGDTDTQYF. For the CDR3, the DNA is TGTGCCAGTAGTCCCTCGCCGGGGGACACAGATACGCAGTATTTT.

This clonotype was picked up many times. The chain combines TRBV10-1 with TRBJ2-7; perhaps D is TRBD1 or TRBD2 (5 bases each). Trimming left V 0 bases short and J 7 bases short, with 10 bases between. Germline V gives CDR1 WNHNN, CDR2 SYGVQD (reference sequence). CDR3 length: 13 amino acids. The CDR3 here is CASSESRGGEQYF. The CDR3 nucleotides are TGCGCCAGCAGTGAGTCGAGGGGTGGGGAGCAGTACTTC.

This clonotype was picked up many times. The V and J genes are TRBV5-8 and TRBJ2-3; 12 bases are shared with TRBD2. The V gene's germline CDR1 is SGHTS and CDR2 YDEGEE. The CDR3 length is 15 residues. The ends lost 3 bases at V and 4 bases at J; junction bases unmatched: 3. CDR3 bases: TGTGCCAGCAGCTCCACTAGCGGGAGGTCAGATACGCAGTATTTT. This gives the protein CASSSTSGRSDTQYF.

This clonotype was detected many times. The chain has TRBV9 and TRBJ2-5; TRBD2 agrees at 9 bases. The germline V gene encodes CDR1 SGDLS and CDR2 YYNGEE. The V segment lost 0 bases and the J segment 4 bases; nucleotides outside the gene matches: 10. The CDR3 loop spans 17 amino acids. The CDR3 loop reads CASSVGGGRAGGETQYF. CDR3 nucleotide sequence: TGTGCCAGCAGCGTAGGCGGCGGGAGGGCCGGAGGAGAGACCCAGTACTTC.

In its sample, this clonotype was seen many times. The chain carries TRBV19 and TRBJ2-7; no firm D call. With 4 bases removed from V and 7 bases from J, the gap between germline ends came to 11 bases. The V gene's germline CDR1 is LNHDA and CDR2 SQIVND (reference sequence). This CDR3 has 12 amino acids. The CDR3 is CASSTPTGEQYF. In DNA, the CDR3 is TGTGCCAGTAGTACCCCCACCGGTGAGCAGTACTTC.

There are many counts of this clonotype. V usage is TRBV5-8 and J usage is TRBJ2-3, with no clear D. CDR3 length: 11 residues. Germline CDR1 reads SGHTS; CDR2 reads YDEGEE. The V end lost 5 bases, the J end lost 3 bases, and 4 bases lay between the germline ends. CDR3: CASRATDTQYF. The CDR3 DNA sequence: TGTGCCAGCAGAGCGACAGATACGCAGTATTTT.